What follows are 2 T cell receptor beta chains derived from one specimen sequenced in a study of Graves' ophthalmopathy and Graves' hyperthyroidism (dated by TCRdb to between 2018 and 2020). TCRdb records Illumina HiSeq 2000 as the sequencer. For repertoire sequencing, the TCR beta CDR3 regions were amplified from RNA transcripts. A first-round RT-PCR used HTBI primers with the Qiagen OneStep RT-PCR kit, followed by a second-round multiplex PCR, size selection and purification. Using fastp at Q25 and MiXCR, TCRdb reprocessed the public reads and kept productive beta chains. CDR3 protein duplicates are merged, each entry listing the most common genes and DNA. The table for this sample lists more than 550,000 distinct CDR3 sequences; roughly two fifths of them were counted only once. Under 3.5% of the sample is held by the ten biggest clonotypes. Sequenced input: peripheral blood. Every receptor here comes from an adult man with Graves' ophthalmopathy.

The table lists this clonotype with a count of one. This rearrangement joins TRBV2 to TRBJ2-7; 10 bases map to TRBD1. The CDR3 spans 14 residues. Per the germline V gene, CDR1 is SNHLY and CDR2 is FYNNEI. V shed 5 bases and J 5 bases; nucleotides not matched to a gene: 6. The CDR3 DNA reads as TGTGCCAGCAGTTCGCCGGGACAGGGGCACGAGCAGTACTTC. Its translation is CASSSPGQGHEQYF.

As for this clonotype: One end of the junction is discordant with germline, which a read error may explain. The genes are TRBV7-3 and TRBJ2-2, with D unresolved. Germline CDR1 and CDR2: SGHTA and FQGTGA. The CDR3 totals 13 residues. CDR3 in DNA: TGCGCCAGCCTGGGTGGAGACACCGGGGAGCTGTTTTTT. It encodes CASLGGDTGELFF. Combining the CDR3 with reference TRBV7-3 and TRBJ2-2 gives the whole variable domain GAGVSQTPSNKVTEKGKYVELRCDPISGHTALYWYRQSLGQGPEFLIYFQGTGAADDSGLPNDRFFAVRPEGSVSTLKIQRTERGDSAVYLCASLGGDTGELFFGEGSRLTVL.